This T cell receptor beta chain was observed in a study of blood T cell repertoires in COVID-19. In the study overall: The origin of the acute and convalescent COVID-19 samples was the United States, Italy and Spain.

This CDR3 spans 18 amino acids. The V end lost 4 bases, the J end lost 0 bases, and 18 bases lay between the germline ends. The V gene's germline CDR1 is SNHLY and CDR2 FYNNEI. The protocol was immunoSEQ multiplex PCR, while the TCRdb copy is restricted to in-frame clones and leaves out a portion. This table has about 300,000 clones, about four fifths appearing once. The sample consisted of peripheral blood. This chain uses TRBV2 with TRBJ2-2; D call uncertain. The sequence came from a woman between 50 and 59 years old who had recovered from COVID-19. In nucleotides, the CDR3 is TGTGCCAGCAGTGGAACCAGTCCAGCGTATACGAACACCGGGGAGCTGTTTTTT. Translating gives CASSGTSPAYTNTGELFF.